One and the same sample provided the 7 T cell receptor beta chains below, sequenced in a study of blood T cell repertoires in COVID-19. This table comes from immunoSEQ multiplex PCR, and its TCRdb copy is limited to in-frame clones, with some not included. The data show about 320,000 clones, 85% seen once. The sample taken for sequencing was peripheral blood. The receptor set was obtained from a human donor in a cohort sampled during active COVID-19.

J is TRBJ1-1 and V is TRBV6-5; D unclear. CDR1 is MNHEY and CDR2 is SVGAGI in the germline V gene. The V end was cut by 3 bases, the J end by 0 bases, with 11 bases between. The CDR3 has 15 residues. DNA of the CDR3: TGTGCCAGCAGTTATACCCAGGCTTTGAACACTGAAGCTTTCTTT. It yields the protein CASSYTQALNTEAFF.

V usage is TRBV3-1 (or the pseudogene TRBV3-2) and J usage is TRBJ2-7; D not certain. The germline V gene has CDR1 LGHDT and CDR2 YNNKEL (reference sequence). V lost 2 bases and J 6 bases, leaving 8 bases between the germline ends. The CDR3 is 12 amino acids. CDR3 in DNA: TGTGCCAGCAGCCAACCCGGGTTCGAGCAGTACTTC. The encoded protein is CASSQPGFEQYF.

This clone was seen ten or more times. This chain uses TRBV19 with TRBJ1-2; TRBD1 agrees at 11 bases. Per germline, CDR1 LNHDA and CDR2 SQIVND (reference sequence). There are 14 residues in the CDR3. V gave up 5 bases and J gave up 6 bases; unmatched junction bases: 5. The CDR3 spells CASSSLDRGHGYTF. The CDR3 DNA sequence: TGTGCCAGTAGTTCCTTGGACAGGGGGCATGGCTACACCTTC. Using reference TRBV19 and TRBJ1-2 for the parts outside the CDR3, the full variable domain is DGGITQSPKYLFRKEGQNVTLSCEQNLNHDAMYWYRQDPGQGLRLIYYSQIVNDFQKGDIAEGYSVSREKKESFPLTVTSAQKNPTAFYLCASSSLDRGHGYTFGSGTRLTVV.

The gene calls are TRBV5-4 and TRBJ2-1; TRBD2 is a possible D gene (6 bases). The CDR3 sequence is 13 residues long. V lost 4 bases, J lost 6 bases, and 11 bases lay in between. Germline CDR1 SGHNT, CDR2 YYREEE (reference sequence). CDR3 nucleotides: TGTGCCAGCAGCGTCCGGGGGATCAATGAGCAGTTCTTC. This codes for CASSVRGINEQFF.

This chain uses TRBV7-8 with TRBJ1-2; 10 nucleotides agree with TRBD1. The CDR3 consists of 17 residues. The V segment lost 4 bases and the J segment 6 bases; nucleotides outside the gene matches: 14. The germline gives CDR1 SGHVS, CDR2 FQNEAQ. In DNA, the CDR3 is TGTGCCAGCAGCTCCGTCCCCCCCGCGACAGGGGGCGATGGCTACACCTTC. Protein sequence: CASSSVPPATGGDGYTF.

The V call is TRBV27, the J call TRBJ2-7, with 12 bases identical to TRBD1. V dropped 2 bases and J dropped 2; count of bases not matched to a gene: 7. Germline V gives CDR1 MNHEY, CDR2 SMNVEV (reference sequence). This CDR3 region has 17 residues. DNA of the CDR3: TGTGCCAGCAGTTTAGGTCCCGGGACAGGGGGCCCCTACGAGCAGTACTTC. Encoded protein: CASSLGPGTGGPYEQYF.

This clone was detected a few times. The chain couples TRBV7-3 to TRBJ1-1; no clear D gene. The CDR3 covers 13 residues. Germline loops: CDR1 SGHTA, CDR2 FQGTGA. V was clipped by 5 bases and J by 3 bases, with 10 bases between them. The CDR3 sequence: CASSTMRDTEAFF. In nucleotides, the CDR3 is TGTGCCAGCAGCACCATGCGAGACACTGAAGCTTTCTTT.